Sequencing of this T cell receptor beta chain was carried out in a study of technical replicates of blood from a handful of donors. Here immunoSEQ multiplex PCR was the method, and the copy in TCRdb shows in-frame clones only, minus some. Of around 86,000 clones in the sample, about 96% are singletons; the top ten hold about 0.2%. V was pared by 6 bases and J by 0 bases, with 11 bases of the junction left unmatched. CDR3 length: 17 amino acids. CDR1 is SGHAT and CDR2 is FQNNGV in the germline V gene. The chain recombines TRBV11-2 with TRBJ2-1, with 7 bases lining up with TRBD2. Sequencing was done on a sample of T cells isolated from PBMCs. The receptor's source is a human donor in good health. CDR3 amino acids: CASSFTLAGNSYNEQFF. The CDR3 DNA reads TGTGCCAGCAGTTTTACATTAGCGGGTAACTCCTACAATGAGCAGTTCTTC.